Below are 15 T cell receptor beta chains sequenced from a single sample in a study of long-term antiretroviral therapy in people with HIV. The assay, immunoSEQ v3.0, was run at survey level. This table comes from immunoSEQ multiplex PCR, and its TCRdb copy is limited to in-frame clones, with some not included. The sample yields approximately 13,000 clones, around 82% seen once. The source was unsorted PBMCs, collected 3.1 years after starting antiretroviral therapy. These receptors came from a man in his forties with HIV.

This sequence joins TRBV4-1 and TRBJ1-5; D is ambiguous. The CDR3 covers 15 residues. Germline loops: CDR1 MGHRA, CDR2 YSYEKL. The germline V and J ends were trimmed by 0 bases and 0 bases, with 6 bases remaining between them. CDR3 DNA: TGCGCCAGCAGCCAAGATCGGGGTAGCAATCAGCCCCAGCATTTT. It is translated as CASSQDRGSNQPQHF.

J is TRBJ2-7 and V is TRBV29-1; D is possibly TRBD1 (6 bases). CDR3 length: 13 amino acids. Trimming removed 4 bases at V and 1 base at J, with 11 bases between. Germline V gene data show CDR1 as SQVTM and CDR2 as ANQGSEA. CDR3 nucleotide sequence: TGCAGCGTTGCACAGGGCTGGTCCTACGAGCAGTACTTC. Translation: CSVAQGWSYEQYF.

The V call is TRBV9, the J call TRBJ1-3, with D unresolved. The CDR3 is 15 amino acids. Germline V gives CDR1 SGDLS, CDR2 YYNGEE. Trimming removed 4 bases from V and 0 bases from J, with 11 bases in between. CDR3 DNA sequence: TGTGCCAGCAGCTTGCGACCGATCTCTGGAAACACCATATATTTT. Protein product: CASSLRPISGNTIYF.

CDR3 protein: CASTPGQANNSPLHF. CDR3 DNA: TGTGCCAGCACCCCGGGACAGGCCAATAATTCACCCCTCCACTTT. The genes are TRBV2 and TRBJ1-6, with 8 bases identical to TRBD1. Trimming took 7 bases from V and 5 from J; bases not matched to a gene: 7. Germline CDR1 and CDR2: SNHLY and FYNNEI. The CDR3 runs to 15 residues. Filled out from reference TRBV2 and TRBJ1-6, the complete variable domain reads EPEVTQTPSHQVTQMGQEVILRCVPISNHLYFYWYRQILGQKVEFLVSFYNNEISEKSEIFDDQFSVERPDGSNFTLKIRSTKLEDSAMYFCASTPGQANNSPLHFGNGTRLTVT.

The chain joins TRBV28 to TRBJ1-1; D unresolved. The germline V and J ends were trimmed by 10 bases and 3 bases, with 15 bases remaining between them. This CDR3 comprises 13 residues. Looked up from germline, CDR1 is MDHEN and CDR2 is SYDVKM. The CDR3 loop reads CATDNIGYTEAFF. The CDR3 DNA follows: TGTGCCACCGACAACATTGGATACACTGAAGCTTTCTTT.

The genes are TRBV19 and TRBJ1-1, with a tentative D call TRBD1 (6 bases). V was clipped by 6 bases and J by 5 bases, with 25 bases between them. This CDR3 comprises 17 residues. CDR1 LNHDA and CDR2 SQIVND come from the germline V gene (reference sequence). The CDR3 region is CASSPLRTGFGGTEAFF. CDR3 bases: TGTGCCAGTAGCCCACTCCGAACAGGGTTCGGAGGAACTGAAGCTTTCTTT.

The chain joins TRBV19 to TRBJ2-7; TRBD1 agrees at 9 bases. The CDR3 runs 14 residues. The V gene end was trimmed by 5 bases and the J gene end by 2 bases; junction bases not matched to a gene: 4. Germline CDR1 and CDR2: LNHDA and SQIVND (reference sequence). The CDR3 loop reads CASSSTGGTYEQYF. The CDR3 DNA sequence: TGTGCCAGTAGTTCGACAGGGGGAACCTACGAGCAGTACTTC.

This chain links TRBV6-5 with TRBJ1-1; 11 nucleotides match TRBD1. This CDR3 has 14 amino acids. V trimming: 8 bases; J trimming: 8 bases; junction bases outside the gene matches: 10. CDR1 is MNHEY, CDR2 SVGAGI, per germline. CDR3 nucleotide sequence: TGTGCCAGCCGACAGGGGGACAGGGGGTTGGAAGCTTTCTTT. It translates to CASRQGDRGLEAFF.

This rearrangement joins TRBV18 to TRBJ1-2, with D tentatively TRBD1 (5 bases). The germline CDR1 and CDR2 sequences are KGHSH and LQKENI. The length of the CDR3 is 13 residues. Trimming took 6 bases from V and 6 from J, leaving 14 bases between them. This chain's CDR3 is CASSPDSSHGYTF. Here the CDR3 DNA reads TGTGCCAGCTCCCCCGACAGTAGCCATGGCTACACCTTC.

J is TRBJ1-1 and V is TRBV28; the match to TRBD1 covers 9 bases. CDR3 size: 15 residues. Germline V gives CDR1 MDHEN, CDR2 SYDVKM. V trimming: 5 bases; J trimming: 3 bases; junction bases outside the gene matches: 7. CDR3 in amino acids: CASSTYRGQDTEAFF. The CDR3 DNA sequence: TGTGCCAGCAGTACCTACAGGGGGCAGGACACTGAAGCTTTCTTT.

This chain connects TRBV20-1 to TRBJ2-1; D gene ambiguous. The germline V gene has CDR1 DFQATT and CDR2 SNEGSKA (reference sequence). V lost 0 bases, J lost 3 bases, and 0 bases lay in between. This CDR3 is built from 11 residues. The CDR3 sequence is CSARDYNEQFF. The CDR3 DNA is TGCAGTGCTAGAGACTACAATGAGCAGTTCTTC.

The chain's CDR3 is CASSGFRAHNEQFF. The DNA for the CDR3 is TGTGCCAGCAGCGGCTTCCGGGCTCACAATGAGCAGTTCTTC. The chain carries TRBV7-9 and TRBJ2-1; D not resolved. The germline V gene encodes CDR1 SEHNR and CDR2 FQNEAQ (reference sequence). The CDR3 consists of 14 residues. The germline V and J ends were trimmed by 5 bases and 5 bases, with 13 bases remaining between them.

This rearrangement joins TRBV13 to TRBJ2-7; 7 nucleotides match TRBD1. After removal of 6 bases from V and 0 bases from J, the junction contained 8 bases not matched to a gene. The CDR3 length is 15 residues. Germline V gene lookup returns CDR1 PRHDT and CDR2 FYEKMQ (reference sequence). In DNA, the CDR3 is TGTGCCAGCAGTATGGGACAGCTTAGCTCCTACGAGCAGTACTTC. Translating gives CASSMGQLSSYEQYF.

The chain has TRBV9 and TRBJ2-2; D unresolved. Germline CDR1 and CDR2: SGDLS and YYNGEE. The CDR3 has 13 amino acids. Trimming removed 4 bases from V and 6 bases from J, with 10 bases in between. CDR3 in DNA: TGTGCCAGCAGCACGGTCGGTGCCGGGGAGCTGTTTTTT. It is translated as CASSTVGAGELFF.

This chain links TRBV2 with TRBJ2-7; D not certain. V lost 4 bases and J lost 7, with 17 bases in between. The CDR3 has 14 residues. The germline V gene has CDR1 SNHLY and CDR2 FYNNEI. DNA of the CDR3: TGTGCCAGCAGTGCCCGCAGTGGTAGCCAAGAGCAGTACTTC. Amino acid sequence: CASSARSGSQEQYF.